The 14 T cell receptor beta chains below all came from one sample that was sequenced in a study of cytotoxic CD8 clonotypes in ibrutinib-treated CLL. Repertoires were generated with immunoSEQ multiplex PCR, while TCRdb's copy carries only in-frame clones and drops some. This repertoire shows roughly 250,000 clones, about three quarters found once; its top ten account for over 15%. This sample comprised PBMCs, obtained after 24 months of ibrutinib treatment. These receptors all come from a human donor with chronic lymphocytic leukemia.

This clone showed up just once. The CDR3: CASKTDSGANVLTF. Here the CDR3 DNA reads TGCGCCAGCAAAACAGACTCTGGGGCCAACGTCCTGACTTTC. The chain has TRBV5-1 and TRBJ2-6; D remains ambiguous. The CDR3 is 14 residues long. Germline V lookup: CDR1 SGHRS, CDR2 YFSETQ. Trimming removed 6 bases at V and 0 bases at J, with 7 bases between.

The rearrangement joins TRBV2 to TRBJ2-7; possibly TRBD2 for D (6 bases). V shed 3 bases and J shed 0 bases, with 9 bases lying between them. The CDR3 has 14 residues. CDR1 is SNHLY and CDR2 is FYNNEI in the germline V gene. The CDR3 sequence: CASSEREGSYEQYF. The CDR3 DNA reads TGTGCCAGCAGTGAGCGGGAAGGCTCCTACGAGCAGTACTTC.

The CDR3 DNA is TGTGCCAGCAGCTTAGAACCCAATGAAAAACTGTTTTTT. Translating it yields CASSLEPNEKLFF. The rearrangement joins TRBV7-2 to TRBJ1-4; D gene uncertain. Germline CDR1 and CDR2: SGHTA and FQGNSA. Trimming took off 1 base at V and 5 bases at J, with 5 bases between the two ends. The CDR3 sequence is 13 residues long.

The chain carries TRBV4-3 and TRBJ1-3; 7 positions match TRBD1. V lost 1 base to trimming and J lost 8 bases; unmatched junction nucleotides: 5. Germline CDR1 reads LGHNA; CDR2 reads YSLEER. This CDR3 has 14 residues. In nucleotides, the CDR3 is TGCGCCAGCAGCCAAGGACTCACAGGGGACACCATATATTTT. Its protein product is CASSQGLTGDTIYF.

The rearrangement joins TRBV7-9 to TRBJ2-5, with a tentative D call TRBD2 (7 bases). V dropped 0 bases and J dropped 3 bases, with 17 bases sitting between them. CDR3 length: 17 amino acids. CDR1 and CDR2 from the germline V gene are SEHNR and FQNEAQ (reference sequence). This chain's CDR3 is CASSLANVGGAKETQYF. CDR3 DNA sequence: TGTGCCAGCAGCTTAGCGAACGTAGGGGGGGCAAAAGAGACCCAGTACTTC.

This chain links TRBV30 with TRBJ1-1; 7 nucleotides agree with TRBD1. With 2 bases clipped from V and 1 base from J, the junction kept 7 bases outside the gene matches. This CDR3 spans 15 amino acids. The germline gives CDR1 GTSNPN, CDR2 SVGIG (reference sequence). For the CDR3, the DNA is TGTGCCTGGAGTCGTTTCGGGACAGCGAACACTGAAGCTTTCTTT. Its translation is CAWSRFGTANTEAFF. The full variable domain, with the rest looked up from reference TRBV30 and TRBJ1-1, is SQTIHQWPATLVQPVGSPLSLECTVEGTSNPNLYWYRQAAGRGLQLLFYSVGIGQISSEVPQNLSASRPQDRQFILSSKKLLLSDSGFYLCAWSRFGTANTEAFFGQGTRLTVV.

Comments on this clone: This same CDR3 is encoded by further DNA sequences in the sample. V usage is TRBV29-1 and J usage is TRBJ2-3; a possible D gene is TRBD2 (7 bases). Germline CDR1 SQVTM, CDR2 ANQGSEA. Trimming took 6 bases from V and 2 from J, leaving 12 bases between them. This CDR3 contains 13 residues. CDR3 DNA: TGCAGCGTGGGGGGGCGATTCACAGATACGCAGTATTTT. It yields the protein CSVGGRFTDTQYF.

J is TRBJ1-2 and V is TRBV30, with D unclear. The CDR3 length is 11 residues. CDR1 and CDR2 (germline): GTSNPN, SVGIG (reference sequence). Trimming pared 4 bases from V and 7 bases from J, leaving 10 bases between. CDR3 amino acids: CAWKVAFGYTF. In DNA form, the CDR3 reads TGTGCCTGGAAGGTTGCATTTGGCTACACCTTC.

The chain recombines TRBV11-3 with TRBJ2-1; D is unclear. From germline, CDR1 is SGHNT and CDR2 YENEEA. The CDR3 totals 13 residues. V was shortened by 3 bases and J by 5 bases, with 8 bases between the two germline ends. The CDR3 nucleotides read TGTGCCAGCAGCTTTTCTGGGGACAATGAGCAGTTCTTC. This sequence encodes CASSFSGDNEQFF.

The chain recombines TRBV7-3 with TRBJ2-1, with TRBD2 matching over 14 bases. The ends lost 5 bases at V and 6 bases at J; junction bases unmatched: 3. The germline V gene encodes CDR1 SGHTA and CDR2 FQGTGA. This CDR3 contains 15 residues. CDR3 protein: CASSPGLAGANEQFF. The CDR3 nucleotides are TGTGCCAGCAGCCCGGGACTAGCGGGGGCCAATGAGCAGTTCTTC.

The chain links TRBV5-1 to TRBJ2-3; weak D call: TRBD1 (6 bases). Germline V gene data show CDR1 as SGHRS and CDR2 as YFSETQ. This CDR3 region has 15 residues. V was clipped by 4 bases and J by 3 bases, with 15 bases between them. CDR3 loop: CASSPEGHATDTQYF. The CDR3 DNA reads TGCGCCAGCAGCCCAGAGGGACACGCAACAGATACGCAGTATTTT.

The genes are TRBV5-6 and TRBJ2-1; the D gene is possibly TRBD1 (5 bases). The CDR3 length is 15 residues. The V and J ends lost 2 bases and 4 bases respectively, with 13 bases between them. Germline values: CDR1 SGHDT, CDR2 YYEEEE. The CDR3 DNA sequence: TGTGCCAGCAGCTTTTTCCAGGGCATTTACAATGAGCAGTTCTTC. Its protein product is CASSFFQGIYNEQFF.

The CDR3 region has the DNA TGTGCCAGCAGTCCGAGCCCTTGGGATATCTGGGATCAGCCCCAGCATTTT. Amino acid sequence: CASSPSPWDIWDQPQHF. J is TRBJ1-5 and V is TRBV28, with no clear D. Trimming stripped 5 bases from V and 5 bases from J, with 22 bases between. Germline CDR1 and CDR2: MDHEN and SYDVKM. CDR3 length: 17 amino acids.

This sequence joins TRBV6-4 and TRBJ1-2; possibly TRBD1 for D (6 bases). Between the trimmed V and J ends, which lost 0 bases and 8 bases, there was a span of 13 bases. CDR1 and CDR2 (germline): MRHNA, SNTAGT. CDR3 length equals 14 residues. CDR3: CASSDSGRGEGYTF. CDR3 bases: TGTGCCAGCAGTGACTCTGGCAGGGGTGAAGGCTACACCTTC.